Listed below are T cell receptor beta chains from one sample, sequenced in a study of a mutant IDH1 vaccine in newly diagnosed glioma. These receptors' targets are unknown. Profiled with immunoSEQ multiplex PCR; TCRdb holds only in-frame clones, not every one. The data contain approximately 70,000 clones, under 90% of them singletons. The specimen was PBMCs, collected from a glioma patient whose treatment included an IDH1 peptide vaccine. Receptors were obtained from a man aged 18 to 30 with glioma. Each CDR3 is given with its conserved first and last residue. D genes are given only for firm matches. The size of a clone is reported for some rows only, either as once, few or many, or as a class for expanded clones.

clone_size: .; v_call: TRBV5-6; d_call: TRBD2; j_call: TRBJ2-1; cdr3_aa: CASCTGGEYNEQFF; cdr3_nt: TGTGCCAGTTGTACGGGGGGTGAATACAATGAGCAGTTCTTC
clone_size: .; v_call: TRBV6-6; d_call: .; j_call: TRBJ2-5; cdr3_aa: CASSPSFQGKETQYF; cdr3_nt: TGTGCCAGCAGCCCCAGCTTTCAGGGGAAGGAGACCCAGTACTTC
clone_size: .; v_call: TRBV5-1; d_call: TRBD2; j_call: TRBJ2-5; cdr3_aa: CASSLGLAGFLKGETQYF; cdr3_nt: TGCGCCAGCAGCTTGGGACTAGCGGGGTTCCTAAAAGGGGAGACCCAGTACTTC
clone_size: few; v_call: TRBV10-3; d_call: .; j_call: TRBJ1-5; cdr3_aa: CATPQDPRGDSNQPQHF; cdr3_nt: TGTGCCACCCCCCAGGATCCTAGGGGGGATAGCAATCAGCCCCAGCATTTT
clone_size: .; v_call: TRBV29-1; d_call: TRBD1; j_call: TRBJ2-3; cdr3_aa: CSVDGTESTDTQYF; cdr3_nt: TGCAGCGTGGACGGGACAGAGAGCACAGATACGCAGTATTTT
clone_size: .; v_call: TRBV7-9; d_call: .; j_call: TRBJ1-2; cdr3_aa: CASTPLQVNYGYTF; cdr3_nt: TGTGCCAGCACCCCGCTGCAGGTTAACTATGGCTACACCTTC
clone_size: .; v_call: TRBV11-2; d_call: TRBD2; j_call: TRBJ2-2; cdr3_aa: CASSLLAGTGELFF; cdr3_nt: TGTGCCAGCAGCTTACTAGCGGGGACCGGGGAGCTGTTTTTT
clone_size: .; v_call: TRBV6-1; d_call: .; j_call: TRBJ1-5; cdr3_aa: CASSERGYQPQHF; cdr3_nt: TGTGCCAGCAGTGAACGAGGTTATCAGCCCCAGCATTTT
clone_size: .; v_call: TRBV19; d_call: TRBD2; j_call: TRBJ2-1; cdr3_aa: CASSEVAGRSSYNEQFF; cdr3_nt: TGTGCCAGTAGTGAGGTAGCGGGCAGGAGCTCCTACAATGAGCAGTTCTTC
clone_size: .; v_call: TRBV11-2; d_call: TRBD1; j_call: TRBJ1-1; cdr3_aa: CASSPLDRDAAEAFF; cdr3_nt: TGTGCCAGCAGCCCACTTGACAGGGACGCCGCTGAAGCTTTCTTT
clone_size: few; v_call: TRBV2; d_call: TRBD1; j_call: TRBJ1-1; cdr3_aa: CASSTGETEAFF; cdr3_nt: TGTGCCAGCAGCACAGGGGAAACTGAAGCTTTCTTT
clone_size: .; v_call: TRBV5-6; d_call: .; j_call: TRBJ2-7; cdr3_aa: CASSLGAGTYEQYF; cdr3_nt: TGTGCCAGCAGCTTGGGCGCGGGGACCTACGAGCAGTACTTC
clone_size: few; v_call: TRBV2; d_call: .; j_call: TRBJ1-6; cdr3_aa: CASLLEGKGSPLHF; cdr3_nt: TGTGCCAGTCTTTTAGAGGGGAAGGGGTCACCCCTCCACTTT
clone_size: .; v_call: TRBV2; d_call: TRBD1; j_call: TRBJ1-4; cdr3_aa: CASSGDNRGREKLFF; cdr3_nt: TGTGCCAGCAGTGGGGATAACAGGGGACGGGAAAAACTGTTTTTT
clone_size: .; v_call: TRBV15; d_call: .; j_call: TRBJ1-2; cdr3_aa: CATRSGGGYTF; cdr3_nt: TGTGCCACCAGGAGCGGGGGCGGCTACACCTTC
clone_size: once; v_call: TRBV28; d_call: .; j_call: TRBJ2-5; cdr3_aa: CASSLLGRETQYF; cdr3_nt: TGTGCCAGCAGTTTATTAGGGAGGGAGACCCAGTACTTC
clone_size: .; v_call: TRBV28; d_call: .; j_call: TRBJ1-3; cdr3_aa: CASGIGNTIYF; cdr3_nt: TGTGCCAGCGGGATCGGAAACACCATATATTTT
clone_size: .; v_call: TRBV6-5; d_call: .; j_call: TRBJ1-4; cdr3_aa: CATRGPGEEKLFF; cdr3_nt: TGTGCCACTCGAGGACCTGGGGAGGAAAAACTGTTTTTT
clone_size: .; v_call: TRBV6-1; d_call: .; j_call: TRBJ2-7; cdr3_aa: CASSEFYTSYEQYF; cdr3_nt: TGTGCCAGCAGTGAATTTTACACCTCCTACGAGCAGTACTTC
clone_size: .; v_call: TRBV9; d_call: TRBD2; j_call: TRBJ2-2; cdr3_aa: CASSPTSGEVTGELFF; cdr3_nt: TGTGCCAGCAGTCCGACTAGCGGGGAAGTCACCGGGGAGCTGTTTTTT
clone_size: once; v_call: TRBV5-1; d_call: TRBD1; j_call: TRBJ2-7; cdr3_aa: CASSLVGQGLRGYEQYF; cdr3_nt: TGCGCCAGCAGCTTGGTAGGACAGGGGCTAAGGGGTTACGAGCAGTACTTC
clone_size: .; v_call: TRBV7-8; d_call: .; j_call: TRBJ2-3; cdr3_aa: CASSLGDWTSPAHLDTQYF; cdr3_nt: TGTGCCAGCAGCTTAGGGGACTGGACTTCCCCCGCACACTTAGATACGCAGTATTTT
clone_size: .; v_call: TRBV7-9; d_call: TRBD2; j_call: TRBJ2-5; cdr3_aa: CAISPRGGLQETQYF; cdr3_nt: TGTGCCATCTCGCCCCGCGGGGGACTCCAAGAGACCCAGTACTTC
clone_size: .; v_call: TRBV13; d_call: TRBD2; j_call: TRBJ2-3; cdr3_aa: CASSPRTRGTDTQYF; cdr3_nt: TGTGCCAGCAGCCCAAGGACTAGGGGCACAGATACGCAGTATTTT
clone_size: .; v_call: TRBV12-5; d_call: TRBD1; j_call: TRBJ1-1; cdr3_aa: CASGWGDSEAFF; cdr3_nt: TGTGCTAGTGGTTGGGGGGACAGTGAAGCTTTCTTT
clone_size: .; v_call: TRBV30; d_call: .; j_call: TRBJ2-7; cdr3_aa: CAWATGVGYYEQYF; cdr3_nt: TGTGCCTGGGCCACGGGTGTCGGGTACTACGAGCAGTACTTC
clone_size: .; v_call: TRBV19; d_call: .; j_call: TRBJ1-3; cdr3_aa: CASSIVTGNTIYF; cdr3_nt: TGTGCCAGTAGTATTGTAACTGGAAACACCATATATTTT
clone_size: .; v_call: TRBV5-5; d_call: TRBD1; j_call: TRBJ2-6; cdr3_aa: CASSPAPGGGGANVLTF; cdr3_nt: TGTGCCAGCAGCCCAGCCCCAGGGGGCGGTGGGGCCAACGTCCTGACTTTC
clone_size: few; v_call: TRBV9; d_call: TRBD1; j_call: TRBJ1-1; cdr3_aa: CASSAGTGVAFF; cdr3_nt: TGTGCCAGCAGCGCTGGGACAGGGGTGGCTTTCTTT
clone_size: .; v_call: TRBV28; d_call: TRBD1; j_call: TRBJ2-7; cdr3_aa: CASSGQSSYEQYF; cdr3_nt: TGTGCCAGCTCGGGACAGAGCTCCTACGAGCAGTACTTC
clone_size: once; v_call: TRBV27; d_call: TRBD1; j_call: TRBJ1-3; cdr3_aa: CASSLTGSPGNTIYF; cdr3_nt: TGTGCCAGCAGTTTGACAGGGAGTCCTGGAAACACCATATATTTT
clone_size: .; v_call: TRBV2; d_call: TRBD2; j_call: TRBJ2-7; cdr3_aa: CASSEDPSGSYEQYF; cdr3_nt: TGTGCCAGCAGTGAAGATCCTAGCGGGAGCTACGAGCAGTACTTC
clone_size: few; v_call: TRBV7-2; d_call: .; j_call: TRBJ2-7; cdr3_aa: CASSLATSGQYF; cdr3_nt: TGTGCCAGCAGCTTAGCCACTTCGGGGCAGTACTTC